This T cell receptor (beta chain) was sequenced for a study of cytomegalovirus exposure and HLA in healthy donors. 60 Vbeta and 13 Jbeta primers were used in PCR. Profiling relied on immunoSEQ multiplex PCR, and the TCRdb table lists in-frame clones only, not all of them. This table holds approximately 190,000 clones. The CDR3 sequence is 13 residues long. V dropped 4 bases and J dropped 7 bases, with 14 bases sitting between them. Germline CDR1 is MNHNS and CDR2 is SASEGT. The sequenced material came from PBMCs. The chain links TRBV6-1 to TRBJ2-7, with D perhaps matching TRBD2 (6 bases). This TCR was recovered from a man aged 25-40 years in good health and CMV-seronegative. CDR3 bases: TGTGCCAGCAGTGTGGCCGGGAGTCGAGAGCAGTACTTC. Translated, it gives CASSVAGSREQYF.